These T cell receptor beta chains were read from a single sample in a study of control samples from healthy donors and cancer patients. Some clones are missing from TCRdb's copy, which holds only in-frame ones; the method was immunoSEQ multiplex PCR. The table has some 410,000 clones, 75% to 95% seen once; the top ten hold 6% to 7%. Sample: PBMCs. The receptors come from a man aged 35 to 55 with head and neck cancer. The CDR3 runs from the conserved cysteine through the conserved F or W. The D gene is left open where the match is weak. Size tells how often a clone was seen (once, few, many) or the class of an expanded clone, and some rows leave it out.

J	D	size	V	DNA	CDR3
TRBJ1-1	NA	NA	TRBV29-1	TGCAGCACGAACACTGAAGCTTTCTTT	CSTNTEAFF
TRBJ2-3	NA	NA	TRBV11-3	TGTGCCAGCAGCTTCGGAGGGGCTCGGGATACGCAGTATTTT	CASSFGGARDTQYF
TRBJ2-7	NA	NA	TRBV3-1/TRBV3-2	TGTGCCAGCAGCCCCCTTGACAGCTACGAGCAGTACTTC	CASSPLDSYEQYF
TRBJ2-1	TRBD1	NA	TRBV6-4	TGTGCCAGCAGTGACGGGACAGGCACTCGTGAGCAGTTCTTC	CASSDGTGTREQFF
TRBJ2-3	TRBD1	NA	TRBV5-1	TGCGCCAGCAGCTTGGGGCAGGGGGCCGTAGATACGCAGTATTTT	CASSLGQGAVDTQYF
TRBJ1-5	NA	NA	TRBV21-1	TGTGCCAGCAGCAATTCTTACCATGGGTTAAACCGGGACAGGGGTATAAGCAATCAGCCCCAGCATTTT	CASSNSYHGLNRDRGISNQPQHF
TRBJ1-1	TRBD1	NA	TRBV5-1	TGCGCCAGCAGGAGCTTACAGGGGGCGAACACTGAAGCTTTCTTT	CASRSLQGANTEAFF
TRBJ1-5	NA	NA	TRBV3-1/TRBV3-2	TGTGCCAGCAGCCAAGATAGTAACAACAATCAGCCCCAGCATTTT	CASSQDSNNNQPQHF
TRBJ2-5	TRBD2	NA	TRBV20-1	TGCAGTGCTAGTCTTAGCGGGGTGGATGAGACCCAGTACTTC	CSASLSGVDETQYF
TRBJ2-3	NA	NA	TRBV28	TGTGCCAGCACAGTAGGGGTCGGGGTCACAGATACGCAGTATTTT	CASTVGVGVTDTQYF
TRBJ2-6	NA	NA	TRBV4-3	TGCGCCAGCAGCCAAATAGTGGCAGGACAAGGGGACGTCCTGACTTTC	CASSQIVAGQGDVLTF
TRBJ1-6	NA	NA	TRBV11-2	TGTGCCAGCAGCACAACAGGGTATTTGAATTCACCCCTCCACTTT	CASSTTGYLNSPLHF
TRBJ2-7	NA	NA	TRBV5-6	TGTGCCAGCAGCTTAACCTTAGCTACGCACGAGCAGTACTTC	CASSLTLATHEQYF
TRBJ2-1	TRBD2	NA	TRBV10-1	TGCGCCAGCAGTGATGGGACTAGCGGGAGTGATGAGCAGTTCTTC	CASSDGTSGSDEQFF
TRBJ1-2	NA	NA	TRBV28	TGTGCCAGCAGTCTCGGGGGGGCAGGGGCGGCGGCTGATGGCTACACCTTC	CASSLGGAGAAADGYTF
TRBJ1-1	NA	few	TRBV30	TGTGCCTGGAGTGTAACACAAATGAACACTGAAGCTTTCTTT	CAWSVTQMNTEAFF
TRBJ1-4	TRBD1	NA	TRBV6-6	TGTGCCAGCAGTAGAGACAGGGGAACTAATGAAAAACTGTTTTTT	CASSRDRGTNEKLFF
TRBJ2-2	NA	NA	TRBV5-1	TGCGCCAGCAGCCTAACAGGCGCCGGGGAGCTGTTTTTT	CASSLTGAGELFF
TRBJ2-7	TRBD1	NA	TRBV6-2/TRBV6-3	TGTGCCAGCACCCCCCTTCGGGACAGGGGTGACGAGCAGTACTTC	CASTPLRDRGDEQYF
TRBJ2-7	TRBD2	NA	TRBV10-3	TGTGCCATCAGTGTTGGGAGGGGCTACGAGCAGTACTTC	CAISVGRGYEQYF
TRBJ1-1	NA	NA	TRBV5-6	TGTGCCAGCAGCTTCGGGGGGAACACTGAAGCTTTCTTT	CASSFGGNTEAFF
TRBJ1-3	NA	NA	TRBV28	TGTGCCAGCAGCTACGGACGGGGTAACGGAAACACCATATATTTT	CASSYGRGNGNTIYF
TRBJ2-5	NA	NA	TRBV2	TGTGCCAGCAAGGGCGGGGTGGGGGAAGAGACCCAGTACTTC	CASKGGVGEETQYF
TRBJ2-7	TRBD1	NA	TRBV29-1	TGCAGCGTTGATGACAGGGGCGAGCAGTACTTC	CSVDDRGEQYF
TRBJ1-5	NA	NA	TRBV6-5	TGTGCCAGCCACACACCCTCGGGGCAGACACAGCCCCAGCATTTT	CASHTPSGQTQPQHF
TRBJ1-1	NA	NA	TRBV27	TGTGCCAGCAGTTTAGTACAGACCAACACTGAAGCTTTCTTT	CASSLVQTNTEAFF
TRBJ2-5	NA	NA	TRBV9	TGTGCCAGCAGCGGAGATCTGGAGACCCAGTACTTC	CASSGDLETQYF
TRBJ1-6	NA	few	TRBV6-5	TGTGCCAGCAGGGCCGGGACACATAATTCACCCCTCCACTTT	CASRAGTHNSPLHF
TRBJ2-5	NA	once	TRBV7-2	TGTGCCAGCAGCTTAGAAGTACGGGGGTGGGAGACCCAGTACTTC	CASSLEVRGWETQYF
TRBJ2-1	TRBD2	few	TRBV11-2	TGTGCCAGCAGCTTCCCGGGAGAAAGCGGGGAGGTCTTATCTCAGTTCTTC	CASSFPGESGEVLSQFF
TRBJ2-2	TRBD2	few	TRBV7-2	TGTGCCAGCAGCTTGCCGGGACTAGCGGGAGGAAGGGGGGAGCTGTTTTTT	CASSLPGLAGGRGELFF
TRBJ2-7	NA	NA	TRBV27	TGTGCCAGCAGTTCTCGGACCGTGTATTCCGAGCAGTACTTC	CASSSRTVYSEQYF
TRBJ1-1	NA	NA	TRBV25-1	TGTGCCAGCAGTGAGAGAAACACTGAAGCTTTCTTT	CASSERNTEAFF
TRBJ2-1	TRBD2	once	TRBV6-2/TRBV6-3	TGTGCCAGCAGTTACTCCGCGTCTAGCGGGGTCCCTGGTGAGCAGTTCTTC	CASSYSASSGVPGEQFF